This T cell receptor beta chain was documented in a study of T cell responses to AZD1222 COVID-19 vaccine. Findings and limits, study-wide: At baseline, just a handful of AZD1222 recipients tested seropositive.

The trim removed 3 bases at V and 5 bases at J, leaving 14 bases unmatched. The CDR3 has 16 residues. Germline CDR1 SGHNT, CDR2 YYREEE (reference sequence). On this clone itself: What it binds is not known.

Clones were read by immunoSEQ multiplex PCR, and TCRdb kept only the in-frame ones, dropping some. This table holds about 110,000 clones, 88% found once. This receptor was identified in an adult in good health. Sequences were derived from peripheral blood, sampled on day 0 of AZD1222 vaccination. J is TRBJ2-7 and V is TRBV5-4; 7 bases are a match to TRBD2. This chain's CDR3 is CASSSMLNSGYDEQYF. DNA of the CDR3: TGTGCCAGCAGCTCGATGTTGAATAGCGGGTATGACGAGCAGTACTTC.